This T cell receptor (beta chain) came from a study of TIL therapy for anti-PD-1-resistant metastatic lung cancer. Study conclusions and caveats: This highly selected cohort may not generalize to typical lung cancer patients. TIL cultures after expansion showed higher clonality and lower diversity than baseline tumor (median about 6% vs 30%). Many TIL product clones were absent from baseline tumor, suggesting clonal contraction.

As for time point: pre-treatment sample, taken before nivolumab and TIL therapy. Pleural nodules or supraclavicular lymph nodes made up most of the excised metastases sampled. Tumors were harvested before any PD-1/PD-L1 blockade. This was the immunoSEQ v3 assay. TCRdb's copy holds only in-frame clones and misses some; the assay was immunoSEQ multiplex PCR. The data show some 13,000 clones, with roughly two thirds seen just once and roughly 9% held by the top ten. To note about this clone: What it binds is not known.

The CDR3 sequence is 12 residues long. CDR1 is SNHLY, CDR2 FYNNEI, per germline. The ends were cut back, 7 bases at V and 15 bases at J, with 16 bases in the middle. The specimen comprised tumor tissue, sampled at baseline. The clonotype originates from a woman between 30 and 79 years old with non-small cell lung cancer. The chain has TRBV2 and TRBJ1-6; D gene unclear. CDR3 amino acids: CASTPGPLGLHF. The CDR3, as DNA: TGTGCCAGCACCCCCGGGCCCCTGGGCCTCCACTTT.